Detailed here is one T cell receptor (beta chain). Its antigen is unidentified. CDR1 is SEHNR, CDR2 FQNEAQ, per germline (reference sequence). The CDR3 is made up of 16 amino acids. V was clipped by 4 bases and J by 3 bases; unmatched bases: 12. Sequenced by immunoSEQ multiplex PCR; TCRdb stores in-frame clones only, minus some. The sample shows roughly 140,000 clones, approximately 93% of them seen only once. These data belong to a study of T cell responses to AZD1222 COVID-19 vaccine. Study results and caveats: Two AZD1222 administrations were followed by greater Spike-specific TCR breadth and depth. Researchers report vaccine-associated CD4 TCRs spanning spike, with dominance at 160-218 and 743-854. It was only 6 or 7 AZD1222 recipients who were seropositive at baseline.

J is TRBJ2-7 and V is TRBV7-9; TRBD2 agrees at 7 bases. The receptor comes from an adult who had recovered from COVID-19. The sequencing here drew on peripheral blood, taken after recovery from COVID-19. The CDR3 sequence is CASSSTSGGEDYEQYF. The CDR3 nucleotides read TGTGCCAGCAGCTCGACAAGTGGGGGGGAGGACTACGAGCAGTACTTC.